This T cell receptor beta chain was identified during a study of long-term antiretroviral therapy in people with HIV. Study outcomes and limitations: Someone took the blood between about 2004 and 2017, maybe while older ART regimens were in use.

With regard to this clone: Antigen unknown.

The CDR3 contains 16 residues. V dropped 2 bases and J dropped 1; count of bases not matched to a gene: 6. From germline, CDR1 is MNHNY and CDR2 SVGAGI (reference sequence). At survey level, the immunoSEQ assay was run in its v3.0 version. Clones were sequenced by immunoSEQ multiplex PCR, and TCRdb holds only the in-frame ones, with some missing. This repertoire shows 25,000 to 35,000 clones, less than 90% found once; its top ten account for 6% to 8.5%. The material sequenced was unsorted PBMCs, taken around 5 years before starting antiretroviral therapy. The origin of this receptor is a man in his fifties or sixties with HIV. The chain recombines TRBV6-6 with TRBJ2-7; 9 bases align to TRBD1. CDR3 bases: TGTGCCAGCAGTTACCCCCGGGACAGGGAGTCCTACGAGCAGTACTTC. Amino acids: CASSYPRDRESYEQYF.